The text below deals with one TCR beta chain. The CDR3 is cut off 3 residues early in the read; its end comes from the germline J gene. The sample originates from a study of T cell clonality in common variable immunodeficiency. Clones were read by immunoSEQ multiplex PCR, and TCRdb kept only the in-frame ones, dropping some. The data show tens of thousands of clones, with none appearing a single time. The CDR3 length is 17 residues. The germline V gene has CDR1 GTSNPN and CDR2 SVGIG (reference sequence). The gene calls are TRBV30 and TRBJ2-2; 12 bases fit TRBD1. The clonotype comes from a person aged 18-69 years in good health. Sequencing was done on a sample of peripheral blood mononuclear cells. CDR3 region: CAWSVRGQGARDEKLFF. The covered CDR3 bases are TGTGCCTGGAGTGTACGGGGACAGGGGGCGCGAGATGAAAAG.